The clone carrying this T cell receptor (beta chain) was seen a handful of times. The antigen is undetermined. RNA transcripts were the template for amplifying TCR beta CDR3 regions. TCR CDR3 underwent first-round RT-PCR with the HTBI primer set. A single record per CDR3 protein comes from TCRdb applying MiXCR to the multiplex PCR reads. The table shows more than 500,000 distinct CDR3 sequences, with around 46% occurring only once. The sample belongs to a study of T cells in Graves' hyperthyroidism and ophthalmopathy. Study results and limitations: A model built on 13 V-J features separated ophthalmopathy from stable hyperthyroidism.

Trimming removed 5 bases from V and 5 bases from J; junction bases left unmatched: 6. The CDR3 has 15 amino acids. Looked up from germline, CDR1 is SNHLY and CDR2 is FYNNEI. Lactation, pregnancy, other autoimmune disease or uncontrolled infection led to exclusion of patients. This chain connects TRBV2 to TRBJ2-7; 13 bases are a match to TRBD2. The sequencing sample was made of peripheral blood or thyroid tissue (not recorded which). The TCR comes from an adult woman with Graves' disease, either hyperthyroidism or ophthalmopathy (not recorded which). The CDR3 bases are TGTGCCAGCAGTTTAAGGACTAGCGGGAGCCACGAGCAGTACTTC. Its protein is CASSLRTSGSHEQYF.